This entry features one T cell receptor beta chain sequence. This clonotype appeared many times. There is no known antigen for this receptor. No base quality values were provided; no much bigger clone lies one nucleotide off. Every donor in the study was a healthy Caucasian. Three pairs of female monozygotic twins, all aged 18 to 29 years, made up the twin cohort. Peripheral blood mononuclear cells were used as the source from which RNA for TCR libraries was isolated. The sample comes from a study of identical twins (dated by TCRdb to the mid-2010s). For the study in its entirety: To test whether fetal clonotypes persist, the study used deep sequencing on TCR alpha and beta repertoires from monozygotic twins, unrelated adults of various ages, and cord blood. To rule out contamination, replicate twin experiments were performed at different times with different library preparation protocols. Points the paper makes about the study in general: Because the same donors could not be followed over many years, the conclusions depended on cross-sectional statistical analysis. Out-of-frame TCR alpha sharing in monozygotic twins was systematically underestimated by recombination models, whereas sharing between unrelated individuals was in agreement with the recombination models. In beta out-of-frame sequences, excess twin sharing was weaker, because having fewer shared sequences lowered the signal-to-noise ratio. Abundant cord blood beta clonotypes carried fewer insertions; young adult naive repertoires showed a weaker similar trend, while memory repertoires showed none. Invariant T cells such as MAIT and iNKT could partly confound zero-insertion analyses, although diverse VJ usage argued against such confounding for most clonotypes. Compared with coincidental sharing between unrelated individuals, an excess of low generation-probability sequences was observed among out-of-frame TCR alpha sequences shared between twins.

The library was produced with 5' RACE. Sequencing relied on an Illumina HiSeq 2000. A universal primer binding site was added through template switching, and the final cDNA carried a unique molecular identifier so that TCR cDNA molecules could be counted accurately. Specific primers in the conserved constant-segment region were used to synthesize first-strand cDNA for TCR alpha and beta chains. To control for contamination, every cDNA library was double barcoded, receiving both a SMART-Mk sample barcode and Illumina barcodes. TruSeq adapter sequences, together with Illumina sample barcodes, were added in two successive PCR steps. TCR alpha and beta cDNA libraries were sequenced on the Illumina HiSeq platform with custom primers. Concerning the study's data processing: Raw reads were processed with MiGEC to extract unique molecular identifiers, and MiXCR was used to determine CDR3 positions. For each individual, recombination models were inferred using an EM algorithm with the repgenHMM and IGoR tools. The tcR package in R was used for shared clonotype analysis, with sharing normalized by the product of cloneset sizes. Out-of-frame nonproductive sequences were analyzed to study raw recombination free of thymic and clonal selection effects. TCRdb reanalyzed the raw reads on its own, using fastp at Q25 for trimming and MiXCR for clone calling, and kept in-frame beta chains. A single entry per CDR3 protein holds the most common genes and DNA from its merged rows. These V and J calls are TCRdb output, not the study's own analysis. Present in this sample are about 570,000 distinct CDR3 sequences, 7.5% to 10% of which were seen just once. The top ten clonotypes cover more than 2.5% of the sample.

These data were also filed under a second study, of yellow fever vaccine responses in identical twins. The second study's paper adds: The authors reported that the T cell response to vaccination in identical twins appeared partly convergent and partly personalized. In the study, vaccine-responding T cell clones were precisely tracked in identical twins.

The clonotype originates from a woman aged 18-29 years in good health. Sample: PBMCs.

The CDR3 is CASSLSSLDNEQFF. The sequenced DNA is TGCGCCAGCAGCCTCTCGTCTCTCGACAATGAGCAGTTCTTC. The chain was built from TRBV4-3 and TRBJ2-1, with the D gene uncertain. The CDR3 goes from the cysteine to the phenylalanine over 14 residues. This entry keeps only the CDR3 DNA: 42 bases, framed from base 1. Taken from the germline V gene, the CDR1 and CDR2 loops are LGHNA and YSLEER. Relative to germline, V is 4 bases shorter and J is 5 bases shorter, with 12 bases between their ends.